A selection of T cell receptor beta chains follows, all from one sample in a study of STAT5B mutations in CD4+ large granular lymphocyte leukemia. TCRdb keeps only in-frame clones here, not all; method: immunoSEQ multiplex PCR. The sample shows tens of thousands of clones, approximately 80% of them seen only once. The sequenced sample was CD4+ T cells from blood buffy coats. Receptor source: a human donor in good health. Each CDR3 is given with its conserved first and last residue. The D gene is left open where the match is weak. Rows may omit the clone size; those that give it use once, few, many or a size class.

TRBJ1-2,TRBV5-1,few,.,TGCGCCAGCAGCTATAGCAGGGATGGCTACACCTTC,CASSYSRDGYTF
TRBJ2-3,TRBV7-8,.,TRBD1,TGTGCCAGCAGCCTCCTAGACAGGGCCAGCACAGATACGCAGTATTTT,CASSLLDRASTDTQYF
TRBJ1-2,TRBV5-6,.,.,TGTGCCAGCCAAAAGAGGGGTCCCACGGGGTATGGCTACACCTTC,CASQKRGPTGYGYTF
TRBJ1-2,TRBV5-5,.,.,TGTGCCAGCAGCCTTTACCAAACCCCGCGACAGGCCAGACTGGGCTACACCTTC,CASSLYQTPRQARLGYTF
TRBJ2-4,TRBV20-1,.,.,TGCAGTGCCTGGGCAGGATCACTTCAGTACTTC,CSAWAGSLQYF
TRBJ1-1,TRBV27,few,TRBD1,TGTGCCAGCAGTCCCTACCCCGGGACAGGGGGTGCCGCCCAAGCTTTCTTT,CASSPYPGTGGAAQAFF
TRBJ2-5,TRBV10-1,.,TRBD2,TGCGCCAGCAGTGAACGGCGGGGGGACTTGGATCGAGAGACCCAGTACTTC,CASSERRGDLDRETQYF
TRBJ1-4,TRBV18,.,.,TGTGCCAGCTCACTACAGTTCGGGACGACTAATGAAAAACTGTTTTTT,CASSLQFGTTNEKLFF
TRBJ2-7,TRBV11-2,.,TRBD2,TGTGCCAGCAGCATCGGGACTAGCGGGGTTTTCTACGAGCAGTACTTC,CASSIGTSGVFYEQYF
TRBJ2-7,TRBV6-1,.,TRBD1,TGTGCCAGCAGTGGGGGACAGTTATACTACGAGCAGTACTTC,CASSGGQLYYEQYF
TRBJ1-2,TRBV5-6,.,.,TGTGCCAGCAGCTTGCGGCAGAACTATGGCTACACCTTC,CASSLRQNYGYTF
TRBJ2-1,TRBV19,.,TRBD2,TGTGCCAGTAGTATTATACTAGCGGGTTCCAATGAGCAGTTCTTC,CASSIILAGSNEQFF
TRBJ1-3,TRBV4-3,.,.,TGCGCCAGCAGCCAAGGCGCCACAGGTTCTGGAAACACCATATATTTT,CASSQGATGSGNTIYF
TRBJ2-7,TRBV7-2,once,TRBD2,TGTGCCAGCAGCTTCGGACTAGCGGGGGACTACGAGCAGTACTTC,CASSFGLAGDYEQYF
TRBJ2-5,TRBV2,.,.,TGTGCCAGCAACCGCATTGGGGGCCAGTACTTC,CASNRIGGQYF
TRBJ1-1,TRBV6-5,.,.,TGTGCCAGCAGTTATAGGGTTGACTCCACTGAAGCTTTCTTT,CASSYRVDSTEAFF
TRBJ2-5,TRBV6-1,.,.,TGTGCCAGCTCATCGCAAGAGACCCAGTACTTC,CASSSQETQYF
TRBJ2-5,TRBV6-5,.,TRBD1,TGTGCCAGCCACGGTTATGGACAGGGAAAAGAGACCCAGTACTTC,CASHGYGQGKETQYF
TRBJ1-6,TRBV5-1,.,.,TGCGCCAGCAGCTTACGGGGTAGCGGTAATTCACCCCTCCACTTT,CASSLRGSGNSPLHF
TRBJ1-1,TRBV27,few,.,TGTGCCAGCTCTTATCAGGGGAGCAATGGGGCTGAAGCTTTCTTT,CASSYQGSNGAEAFF
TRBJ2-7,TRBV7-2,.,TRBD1,TGTGCCAGCAGGGTGGGACAGGGGGCGGGTGAGCAGTACTTC,CASRVGQGAGEQYF
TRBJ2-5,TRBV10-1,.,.,TGCGCCAGCAGTGAGAAACCGGGGTGGCAAGAGACCCAGTACTTC,CASSEKPGWQETQYF
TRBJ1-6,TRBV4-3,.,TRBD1,TGCGCCAGCAGCCAAGCCCTCTCAGGACAGGGCAATTCACCCCTCCACTTT,CASSQALSGQGNSPLHF
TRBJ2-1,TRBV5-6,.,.,TGTGCCAGCAGCTCCTCACTGGACAGATCTGAGGATGAGCAGTTCTTC,CASSSSLDRSEDEQFF
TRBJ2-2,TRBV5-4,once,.,TGTGCCAGCAGCTTGCCTAGTACCGGGGAGCTGTTTTTT,CASSLPSTGELFF
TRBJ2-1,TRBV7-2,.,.,TGTGCCAGCAGCTTAGCACAGGGTTCCTACAATGAGCAGTTCTTC,CASSLAQGSYNEQFF
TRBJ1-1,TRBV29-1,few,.,TGCAGCGTTGAGGACAGACTGAACACTGAAGCTTTCTTT,CSVEDRLNTEAFF
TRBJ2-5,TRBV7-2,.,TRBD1,TGTGCCAGCAGCCGGGGACAGGGGGCATGGGAGACCCAGTACTTC,CASSRGQGAWETQYF
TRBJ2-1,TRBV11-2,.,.,TGTGCCAGCAGCCCACTCAAAGGCTCCTACAATGAGCAGTTCTTC,CASSPLKGSYNEQFF
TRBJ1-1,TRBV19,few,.,TGTGCCAGTACAATGGGGTTCATGAACACTGAAGCTTTCTTT,CASTMGFMNTEAFF
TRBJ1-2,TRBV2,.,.,TGTGCCAGCAGCAAAACAGGCCGCTCAGCTAACTATGGCTACACCTTC,CASSKTGRSANYGYTF
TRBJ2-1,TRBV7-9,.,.,TGTGCCAGCAGCTTAGCGGACAATGAGCAGTTCTTC,CASSLADNEQFF
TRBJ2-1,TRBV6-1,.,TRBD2,TGTGCCAGCAGTGAAGCTTTCCTCCAGCGGGGGGGCCACAATGAGCAGTTCTTC,CASSEAFLQRGGHNEQFF
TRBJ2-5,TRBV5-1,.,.,TGCGCCAGCAGCCTGCCGGACCTCCTAGTCAGTCGGGAGACCCAGTACTTC,CASSLPDLLVSRETQYF
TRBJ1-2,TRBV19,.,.,TGTGCCAGTAGTATAGATTCGGGGGCTGCGAGGGGCTACACCTTC,CASSIDSGAARGYTF
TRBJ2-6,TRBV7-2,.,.,TGTGCCAGCAGCTTTGGACCTCCGAGCTCTGGGGCCAACGTCCTGACTTTC,CASSFGPPSSGANVLTF
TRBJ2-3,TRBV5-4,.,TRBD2,TGTGCCAGCAGCACGGAAGCGGGGGGTGACGATACGCAGTATTTT,CASSTEAGGDDTQYF
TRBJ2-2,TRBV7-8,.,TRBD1,TGTGCCAGCAGCTCTCTTACAGGGGACGCGAACACCGGGGAGCTGTTTTTT,CASSSLTGDANTGELFF